These 12 T cell receptor beta chains were sequenced from one sample in a study of radiotherapy plus CTLA-4 blockade in lung cancer. Sequencing was performed with immunoSEQ multiplex PCR; in TCRdb, only in-frame clones are kept and a portion is missing. Among about 48,000 clones listed, about 86% were seen once. This sample comprised peripheral blood, obtained from a patient treated with radiotherapy plus ipilimumab. These receptors all stem from a human donor with non-small cell lung cancer that progressed on radiotherapy plus ipilimumab. Some clones in this sample may be carry-over from other donors' samples.

The chain employs TRBV7-3 and TRBJ2-7; the match to TRBD2 covers 10 bases. The J segment lost 6 bases and the V segment lost 0 bases, leaving 5 bases of the junction unmatched. The CDR3 spans 15 residues. The germline V gene has CDR1 SGHTA and CDR2 FQGTGA. The CDR3, as DNA: TGTGCCAGCAGCTTAACGCTAGCGGGGGTGGCCGAGCAGTACTTC. Translation: CASSLTLAGVAEQYF. Using reference TRBV7-3 and TRBJ2-7 for the parts outside the CDR3, the full variable domain is GAGVSQTPSNKVTEKGKYVELRCDPISGHTALYWYRQSLGQGPEFLIYFQGTGAADDSGLPNDRFFAVRPEGSVSTLKIQRTERGDSAVYLCASSLTLAGVAEQYFGPGTRLTVT.

The V call is TRBV4-1, the J call TRBJ1-2, with a weak D call TRBD1 (5 bases). Germline V CDR1 and CDR2: MGHRA, YSYEKL. There are 14 residues in the CDR3. With 3 bases removed from V and 8 bases from J, the gap between germline ends came to 16 bases. The CDR3 spells CASSHERGGPGYTF. The CDR3 DNA follows: TGCGCCAGCAGCCATGAAAGGGGAGGACCGGGCTACACCTTC.

The chain recombines TRBV5-6 with TRBJ2-3, with D possibly matching TRBD1 (5 bases). CDR1 SGHDT and CDR2 YYEEEE come from the germline V gene. V was cut by 5 bases and J by 5 bases, with 15 bases left in between. The CDR3 extends over 14 amino acids. As DNA, the CDR3 is TGTGCCAGCAGACTTTCATGGCAGGGAGATACGCAGTATTTT. Residues: CASRLSWQGDTQYF.

The J gene is TRBJ2-7, the V gene TRBV4-3; D call uncertain. CDR3 length equals 13 residues. Germline CDR1 LGHNA, CDR2 YSLEER. V shed 0 bases and J shed 9 bases, with 12 bases lying between them. The CDR3, as DNA: TGCGCCAGCAGCCAAGAGTTGATTTCGGTGCAGTACTTC. Protein: CASSQELISVQYF.

The J gene is TRBJ2-3, the V gene TRBV5-4, with 13 bases that match TRBD2. The germline V gene has CDR1 SGHNT and CDR2 YYREEE (reference sequence). CDR3 length: 16 residues. J was trimmed by 3 bases and V by 4 bases; bases with no gene match: 5. The CDR3 region has the DNA TGTGCCAGCAGCCTGCGGACTAGCGGGAGTACAGATACGCAGTATTTT. It specifies CASSLRTSGSTDTQYF.

This chain joins TRBV2 and TRBJ1-1, with D perhaps matching TRBD1 (5 bases). The germline V gene has CDR1 SNHLY and CDR2 FYNNEI. The CDR3 sequence is 12 residues long. Between the trimmed V and J ends, which lost 8 bases and 4 bases, there was a span of 11 bases. The CDR3 reads CASDPGGTEAFF. DNA of the CDR3: TGTGCCAGCGATCCGGGGGGCACTGAAGCTTTCTTT.

This rearrangement joins TRBV5-1 to TRBJ1-1, with 8 bases matching TRBD1. Unmatched junction bases numbered 8, after V lost 3 bases and J lost 7 bases. Germline-derived CDR1 and CDR2 are SGHRS and YFSETQ. The CDR3 extends over 14 amino acids. CDR3 amino acids: CASSSAVGQGEAFF. The CDR3 nucleotides are TGCGCCAGCAGCTCCGCCGTAGGACAGGGTGAAGCTTTCTTT.

V is TRBV6-6 and J is TRBJ1-2; D is possibly TRBD1 (6 bases). The CDR3 is 14 amino acids. V was trimmed by 6 bases and J by 7 bases, leaving 18 bases between them. Per the germline V gene, CDR1 is MNHNY and CDR2 is SVGAGI (reference sequence). CDR3: CASRTGGVGGGYTF. For the CDR3, the DNA is TGTGCCAGCAGGACAGGCGGTGTAGGTGGTGGCTACACCTTC.

This clone was recorded only once. The gene calls are TRBV7-9 and TRBJ2-3, with 11 bases identical to TRBD1. This CDR3 is built from 15 residues. The V and J ends lost 4 bases and 5 bases, in that order; junction bases with no gene match: 5. Germline V lookup: CDR1 SEHNR, CDR2 FQNEAQ (reference sequence). CDR3 in amino acids: CASSYWDRGRDTQYF. The CDR3 DNA reads as TGTGCCAGCAGCTATTGGGACAGGGGGAGAGATACGCAGTATTTT.

The rearrangement uses TRBV6-1 and TRBJ2-7; 10 bases line up with TRBD2. The germline gives CDR1 MNHNS, CDR2 SASEGT. With V trimmed by 1 base and J by 7 bases, 13 bases remained unmatched. CDR3 length: 17 residues. The CDR3 bases are TGTGCCAGCAGTGAAGGTCCACCACTAGCGGGAACGGGGGAGCAGTACTTC. Translating it yields CASSEGPPLAGTGEQYF.

This clone has just one count. The chain is built from TRBV4-3 and TRBJ2-7; possibly TRBD1 for D (6 bases). Trimming removed 4 bases at V and 3 bases at J, with 22 bases between. The CDR3 is 17 residues long. Germline V lookup: CDR1 LGHNA, CDR2 YSLEER. The CDR3 reads CASSPSTRGIGIYEQYF. Here the CDR3 DNA reads TGCGCCAGCAGCCCAAGCACCAGGGGTATTGGGATCTACGAGCAGTACTTC.

A single count supports this clone. This chain joins TRBV12-5 and TRBJ2-1, with TRBD1 matching 9 bases. Germline CDR1 and CDR2: LGHNT and FRNRAP. There are 16 residues in the CDR3. Losses at the gene ends were 5 bases for V and 2 bases for J; bases not matched to a gene: 7. The CDR3 sequence is CASGPVGTGTYNEQFF. The CDR3, as DNA: TGTGCTAGTGGTCCCGTTGGGACAGGGACCTACAATGAGCAGTTCTTC.